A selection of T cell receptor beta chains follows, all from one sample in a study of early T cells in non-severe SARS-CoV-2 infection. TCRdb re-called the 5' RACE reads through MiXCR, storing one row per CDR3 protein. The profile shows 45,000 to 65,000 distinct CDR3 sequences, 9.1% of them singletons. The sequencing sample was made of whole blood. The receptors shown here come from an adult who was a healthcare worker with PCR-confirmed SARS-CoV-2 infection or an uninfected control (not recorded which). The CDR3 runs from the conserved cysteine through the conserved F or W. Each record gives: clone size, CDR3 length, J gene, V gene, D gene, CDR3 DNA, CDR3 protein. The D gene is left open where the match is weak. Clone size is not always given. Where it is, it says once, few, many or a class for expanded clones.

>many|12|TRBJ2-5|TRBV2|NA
TGTGCCAGCAGGAAGGGGTATGAGACCCAGTACTTC
CASRKGYETQYF
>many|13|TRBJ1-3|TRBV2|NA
TGTGCCAGCAGCCAGGACTCTGGAAACACCATATATTTT
CASSQDSGNTIYF
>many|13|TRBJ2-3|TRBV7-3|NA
TGTGCCAGCAGCTCCCCTAACACAGATACGCAGTATTTT
CASSSPNTDTQYF
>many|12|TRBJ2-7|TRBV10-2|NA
TGCGCCAGCGGGAGGCACTCGGGGGAGCAGTACTTC
CASGRHSGEQYF
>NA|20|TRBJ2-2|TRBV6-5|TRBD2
TGTGCCAGCAGATCTATAGCGGGAGGGCGTGTAAGGGGTTACACCGGGGAGCTGTTTTTT
CASRSIAGGRVRGYTGELFF
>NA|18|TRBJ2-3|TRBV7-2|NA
TGTGCCAGCAGCCGCATCACCCCGGGACGCTCGCCGACACATACGCAGTATTTT
CASSRITPGRSPTHTQYF
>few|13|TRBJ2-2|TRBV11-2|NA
TGTGCCAGCAGCTTAGGGTCGACCGGGGAGCTGTTTTTT
CASSLGSTGELFF
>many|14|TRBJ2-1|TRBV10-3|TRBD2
TGTGCCATCAGTGACAGGGCGGGAGGTAATGAGCAGTTCTTC
CAISDRAGGNEQFF
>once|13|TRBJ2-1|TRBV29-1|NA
TGCAGCGTGGAGCAGAATACCTACAATGAGCAGTTCTTC
CSVEQNTYNEQFF
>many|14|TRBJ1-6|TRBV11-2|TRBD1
TGTGCCAGCAGCTTGGGACAGGAGAATTCACCCCTCCACTTT
CASSLGQENSPLHF
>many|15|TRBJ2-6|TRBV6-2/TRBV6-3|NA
TGTGCCAGCAGTTACTCCTTCTCTGGGGCCAACGTCCTGACTTTC
CASSYSFSGANVLTF
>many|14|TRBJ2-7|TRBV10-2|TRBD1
TGCGCCAGCAGGAGGGACAGGGAAGAGGTCGAGCAGTACTTC
CASRRDREEVEQYF
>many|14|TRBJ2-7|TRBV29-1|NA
TGCAGCGTTGTTAATACTACGTTCTCCTACGAGCAGTACTTC
CSVVNTTFSYEQYF
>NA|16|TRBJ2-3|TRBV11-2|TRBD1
TGTGCCAGCAGCTCTGAGGCAGGGGGCGCCGCAGATACGCAGTATTTT
CASSSEAGGAADTQYF
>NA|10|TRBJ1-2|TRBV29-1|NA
TGCAGCGTTGCGGGGGAGGGCCCACTCTTC
CSVAGEGPLF
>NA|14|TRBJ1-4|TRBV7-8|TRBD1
TGTGCCAGCAGCTGGGACAGGAATAATGAAAAACTGTTTTTT
CASSWDRNNEKLFF
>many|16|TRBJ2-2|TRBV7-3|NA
TGTGCCAGCAGCTTAATGAGCGGGCCTAACACCGGGGAGCTGTTTTTT
CASSLMSGPNTGELFF
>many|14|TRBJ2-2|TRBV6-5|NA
TGTGCCAGCATGGGTCCGGGGAACACCGGGGAGCTGTTTTTT
CASMGPGNTGELFF
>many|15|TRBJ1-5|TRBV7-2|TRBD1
TGTGCCAGCAGCTTAGTAGGGACAGGGAATCAGCCCCAGCATTTT
CASSLVGTGNQPQHF
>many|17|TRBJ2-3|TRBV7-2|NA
TGTGCCAGCAGCTTAGGGAGGGGGGTAACCAGCACAGATACGCAGTATTTT
CASSLGRGVTSTDTQYF
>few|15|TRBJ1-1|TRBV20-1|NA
TGCAGCCCCTCGGACGGCCTTGTGGTAGGAACTGAAGCTTTCTTT
CSPSDGLVVGTEAFF
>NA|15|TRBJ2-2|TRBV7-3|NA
TGTGCCAGCAGCTTAACGAACGGTGGTGCCGGGGAGCTGTTTTTT
CASSLTNGGAGELFF
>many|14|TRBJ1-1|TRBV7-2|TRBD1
TGTGCCAGCAGCTTCCTACAGGGGTCCACTGAAGCTTTCTTT
CASSFLQGSTEAFF
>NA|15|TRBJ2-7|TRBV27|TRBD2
TGTGCCAGCAGTATTTCTAGCGGGACTCACTACGAGCAGTACTTC
CASSISSGTHYEQYF
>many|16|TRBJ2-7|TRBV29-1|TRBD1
TGCAGCGTTGTGGATACTGGACAGGGGGCTAACAACGAGCAGTACTTC
CSVVDTGQGANNEQYF
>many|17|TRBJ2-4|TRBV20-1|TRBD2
TGCAGTGCCTCCAGCGGGAGGCCCCCAATAGCCAAAAACATTCAGTACTTC
CSASSGRPPIAKNIQYF